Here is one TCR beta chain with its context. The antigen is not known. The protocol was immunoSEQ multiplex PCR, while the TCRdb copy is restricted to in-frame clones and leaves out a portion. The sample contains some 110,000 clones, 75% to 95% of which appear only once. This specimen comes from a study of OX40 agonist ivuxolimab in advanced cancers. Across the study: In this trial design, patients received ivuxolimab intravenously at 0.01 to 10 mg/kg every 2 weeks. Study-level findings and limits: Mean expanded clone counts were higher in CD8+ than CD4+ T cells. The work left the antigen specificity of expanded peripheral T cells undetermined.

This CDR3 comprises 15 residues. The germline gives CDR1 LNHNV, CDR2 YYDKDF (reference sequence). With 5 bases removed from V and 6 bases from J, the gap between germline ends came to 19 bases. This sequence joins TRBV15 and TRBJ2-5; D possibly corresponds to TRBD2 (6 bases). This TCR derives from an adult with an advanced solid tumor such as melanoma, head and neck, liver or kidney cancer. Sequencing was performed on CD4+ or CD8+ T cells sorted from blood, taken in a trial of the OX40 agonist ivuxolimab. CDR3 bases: TGTGCCACCAGCGGAAGCCGGGACTTACAGAAGACCCAGTACTTC. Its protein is CATSGSRDLQKTQYF.